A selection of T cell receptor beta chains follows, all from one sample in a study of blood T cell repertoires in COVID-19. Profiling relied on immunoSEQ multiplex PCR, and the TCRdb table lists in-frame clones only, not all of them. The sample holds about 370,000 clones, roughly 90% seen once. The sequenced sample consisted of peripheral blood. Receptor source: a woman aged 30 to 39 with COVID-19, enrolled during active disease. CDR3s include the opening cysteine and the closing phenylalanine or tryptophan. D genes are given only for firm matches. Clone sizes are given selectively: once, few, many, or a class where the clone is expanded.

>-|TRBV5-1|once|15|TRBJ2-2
TGCGCCAGCAGCTTGGTAACAGGGTCCACCGGGGAGCTGTTTTTT
CASSLVTGSTGELFF
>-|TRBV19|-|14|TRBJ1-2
TGTGCCAGTAGTCCCCAGGGATCTGACTATGGCTACACCTTC
CASSPQGSDYGYTF
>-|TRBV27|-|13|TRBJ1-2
TGTGCCAGTAAAGACACCCCCGACTATGGCTACACCTTC
CASKDTPDYGYTF
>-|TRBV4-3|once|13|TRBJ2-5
TGCGCCAGCAGCCAAGAGGTCGGGTCCGCCCAGTACTTC
CASSQEVGSAQYF
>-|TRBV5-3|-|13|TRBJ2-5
TGTGCCAGAAGCTTGAGCAGGCAAGAGACCCAGTACTTC
CARSLSRQETQYF
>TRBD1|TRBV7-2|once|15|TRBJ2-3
TGTGCCAGCAGCTTATCCGGGACAGTCACAGATACGCAGTATTTT
CASSLSGTVTDTQYF
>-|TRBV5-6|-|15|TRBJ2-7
TGTGCCAGCAGCTTGTTCCAGGGGTGGAACTACGAGCAGTACTTC
CASSLFQGWNYEQYF
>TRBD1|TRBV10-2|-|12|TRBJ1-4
TGCGCCAGCAGGAACAGGGGAGAAAAACTGTTTTTT
CASRNRGEKLFF
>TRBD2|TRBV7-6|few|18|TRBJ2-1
TGTGCCAGCAGCTTCTTTTCTCCCTCTGCGGGGGGGTACAATGAGCAGTTCTTC
CASSFFSPSAGGYNEQFF
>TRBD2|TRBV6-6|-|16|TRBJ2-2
TGTGCCAGCAGACCCGGGACTAGCGGTAACACCGGGGAGCTGTTTTTT
CASRPGTSGNTGELFF
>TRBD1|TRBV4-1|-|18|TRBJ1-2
TGCGCCAGCAGCCTACTAGGGACAGGGGGTTTGGCTAACTATGGCTACACCTTC
CASSLLGTGGLANYGYTF
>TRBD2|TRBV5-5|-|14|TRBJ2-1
TGTGTCAGCAGCTTTGGGTTAGCGGGGGATGAGCAGTTCTTC
CVSSFGLAGDEQFF
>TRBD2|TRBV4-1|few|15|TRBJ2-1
TGCGCCAGCAGCCAAGTGGCCAGCGGGAGTGATGAGCAGTTCTTC
CASSQVASGSDEQFF
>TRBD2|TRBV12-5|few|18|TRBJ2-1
TGTGCTAGTGGTTCACCCCCCGGCAGGGCTAGCGGACACAATGAGCAGTTCTTC
CASGSPPGRASGHNEQFF
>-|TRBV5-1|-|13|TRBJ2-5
TGCGCCAGCAGCTTCGATCCCAGGGAGACCCAGTACTTC
CASSFDPRETQYF
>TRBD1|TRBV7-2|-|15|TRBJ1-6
TGTGCCAGCAGCTTATCACAGGGGGCAGACTCACCCCTCCACTTT
CASSLSQGADSPLHF
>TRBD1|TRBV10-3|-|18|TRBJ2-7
TGTGCCATCAGTCCTAGGACAGGGGGCACCCCAACCTCCTACGAGCAGTACTTC
CAISPRTGGTPTSYEQYF
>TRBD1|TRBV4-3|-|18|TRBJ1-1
TGCGCCAGCAGCCAAGATATGGACAGGGGGCGGGCGAACACTGAAGCTTTCTTT
CASSQDMDRGRANTEAFF
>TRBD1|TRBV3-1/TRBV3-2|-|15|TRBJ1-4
TGTGCCAGCAGCCGTCCGAGGGGGCACGGTGAAAAACTGTTTTTT
CASSRPRGHGEKLFF
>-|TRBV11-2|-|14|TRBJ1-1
TGTGCCAGCAGCTTAGGAGACCGACAGGCAGAAGCTTTCTTT
CASSLGDRQAEAFF
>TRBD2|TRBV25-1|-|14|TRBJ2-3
TGTGCCAGCAGTGACGGCGGGGGGCTAGATACGCAGTATTTT
CASSDGGGLDTQYF
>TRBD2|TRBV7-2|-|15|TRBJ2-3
TGTGCCAGCAGCTTAAGCGGGGGGACCACAGATACGCAGTATTTT
CASSLSGGTTDTQYF
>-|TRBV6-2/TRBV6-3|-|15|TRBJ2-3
TGTGCCAGCAGTTACGCGTCCAGGGGCACAGATACGCAGTATTTT
CASSYASRGTDTQYF
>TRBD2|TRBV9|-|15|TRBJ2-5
TGTGCCAGCAGCGTAGTTGGTAGCGGGGTGGGGACCCAGTACTTC
CASSVVGSGVGTQYF
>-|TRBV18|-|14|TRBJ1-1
TGTGCCAGCTCACGGGAGAGGGAGGACACTGAAGCTTTCTTT
CASSREREDTEAFF
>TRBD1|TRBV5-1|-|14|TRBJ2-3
TGCGCCAGCAGCGTCCGGGACAGGGGTGATACGCAGTATTTT
CASSVRDRGDTQYF
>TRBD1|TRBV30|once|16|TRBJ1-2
TGTGCCTGGAGTGTACGGTTCGGACAGGGTAACTATGGCTACACCTTC
CAWSVRFGQGNYGYTF
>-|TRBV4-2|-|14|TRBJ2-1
TGTGCCAGCAGAGCCTCCGACTCATACAATGAGCAGTTCTTC
CASRASDSYNEQFF
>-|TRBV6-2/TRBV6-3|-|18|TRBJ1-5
TGTGCCAGCAGTTACGGTGGACAGTACGGAGGAAACAATCAGCCCCAGCATTTT
CASSYGGQYGGNNQPQHF
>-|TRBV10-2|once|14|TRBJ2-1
TGCGCCAGCCAACCAGGAACCTCCTACAATGAGCAGTTCTTC
CASQPGTSYNEQFF
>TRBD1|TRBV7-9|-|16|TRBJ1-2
TGTGCCAGCAGCTTAGCGCGGGACAGGGGAACCTATGGCTACACCTTC
CASSLARDRGTYGYTF
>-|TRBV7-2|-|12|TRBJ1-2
TGTGCCAGCAGCTTACTCGGTGATGGCTACACCTTC
CASSLLGDGYTF
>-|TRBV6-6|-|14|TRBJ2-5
TGTGCCAGCAGTTACGTAGCCCTCTGGGAGACCCAGTACTTC
CASSYVALWETQYF
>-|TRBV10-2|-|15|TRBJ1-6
TGCGCCAGCGGGTCCAACAGAAAATATAATTCACCCCTCCACTTT
CASGSNRKYNSPLHF
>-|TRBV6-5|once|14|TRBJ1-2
TGTGCCAGCACTCTCAACATACCAGGCTATGGCTACACCTTC
CASTLNIPGYGYTF
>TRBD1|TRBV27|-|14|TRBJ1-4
TGTGCCAGCAGTCCTACAGGGGGTAATGAAAAACTGTTTTTT
CASSPTGGNEKLFF
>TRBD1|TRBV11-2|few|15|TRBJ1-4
TGTGCCAGCAGCTTAGAGAGGACAGGGAACGAAAAACTGTTTTTT
CASSLERTGNEKLFF
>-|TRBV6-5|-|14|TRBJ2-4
TGTGCCAGCGCGGATTCACTAGCCAAAAACATTCAGTACTTC
CASADSLAKNIQYF
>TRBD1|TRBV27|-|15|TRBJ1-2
TGTGCCAGCAGTTTCCGAGACAGGGGCCTGAGCGGCTACACCTTC
CASSFRDRGLSGYTF
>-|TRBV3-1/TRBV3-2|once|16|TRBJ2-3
TGTGCCAGCAGCCAAGTCGCGCAGGGGTGGGCAGATACGCAGTATTTT
CASSQVAQGWADTQYF
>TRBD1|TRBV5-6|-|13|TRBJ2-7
TGTGCCAGCAGCTGGACAGGTGGCTACGAGCAGTACTTC
CASSWTGGYEQYF
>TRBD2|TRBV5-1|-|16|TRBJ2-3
TGCGCCAGCAGCCCAGGGACTAGCGGGGTCACAGATACGCAGTATTTT
CASSPGTSGVTDTQYF
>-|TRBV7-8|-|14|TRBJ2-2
TGTGCCAGCAGCTTAGCCCCCGGCACCGGGGAGCTGTTTTTT
CASSLAPGTGELFF
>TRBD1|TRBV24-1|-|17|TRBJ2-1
TGTGCCACGTCCGGGACAGGGGTGTGGAGCTCCTACAATGAGCAGTTCTTC
CATSGTGVWSSYNEQFF
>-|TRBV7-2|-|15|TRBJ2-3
TGTGCCAGCAGCTTATTTGGGGGCGCCCCAGATACGCAGTATTTT
CASSLFGGAPDTQYF
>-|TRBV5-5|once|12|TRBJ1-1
TGTGCCAGCAGCTTCGTGAACACTGAAGCTTTCTTT
CASSFVNTEAFF
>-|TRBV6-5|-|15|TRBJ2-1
TGTGCCAGCAGTTACATGGCAAGCTCCTACAATGAGCAGTTCTTC
CASSYMASSYNEQFF
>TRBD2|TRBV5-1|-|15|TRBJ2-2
TGCGCCAGCAGCGGCGGGAGGGCCGGCACCGGGGAGCTGTTTTTT
CASSGGRAGTGELFF
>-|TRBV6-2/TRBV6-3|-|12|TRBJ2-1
TGTGCCAGCAGTTACCGGGACAATGAGCAGTTCTTC
CASSYRDNEQFF